The text below deals with one TCR beta chain. The target antigen is unknown. V dropped 6 bases and J dropped 4 bases, with 16 bases sitting between them. This CDR3 has 15 residues. Germline-derived CDR1 and CDR2 are WNHNN and SYGVQD (reference sequence). This record comes from a study of OX40 agonist ivuxolimab in advanced cancers. Study-wide background: The treatment was a fully human IgG2 OX40 agonist, ivuxolimab. Study-wide findings and caveats: CD4+ and CD8+ blood T cells expanded clonally by week 6 at 0.1 to 3.0 mg/kg.

The repertoire was sequenced with immunoSEQ multiplex PCR; TCRdb's copy has only in-frame clones and lacks some. In the table there are roughly 38,000 clones, about 94% of which are singletons. This material consisted of CD4+ or CD8+ T cells sorted from blood, taken in a trial of the OX40 agonist ivuxolimab. The TCR comes from an adult with an advanced solid tumor such as melanoma, head and neck, liver or kidney cancer. This chain joins TRBV10-1 and TRBJ2-1; D may correspond to TRBD1 or TRBD2 (7 bases each). The CDR3 DNA reads as TGCGCCAGCAGATATGACAGGGACTATTACAATGAGCAGTTCTTC. As protein: CASRYDRDYYNEQFF.